Below, 18 T cell receptor beta chains from the same sample are listed, as sequenced in a study of T cells in Graves' hyperthyroidism and ophthalmopathy (dated by TCRdb to between 2018 and 2021). The library was built by means of multiplex PCR. The instrument was an Illumina HiSeq 2000. Amplification of TCR beta CDR3 regions was carried out from RNA transcripts. The first round of RT-PCR for the TCR CDR3 was performed with the HTBI primer set and the Qiagen OneStep RT-PCR kit. Clones were called with MiXCR by TCRdb after fastp trimmed the public reads at Q25, and only in-frame beta chains were retained. For every CDR3 protein sequence, its rows merge into one entry that carries the most common genes and DNA. The sample contains under 450,000 distinct CDR3 sequences, about 13% of them found a single time. The ten most abundant clones make up under 25% of the sample. The sequencing input was blood. The source is a man aged 25-45 years with Graves' hyperthyroidism that later progressed to Graves' ophthalmopathy.

This clonotype was seen many times. The V gene is TRBV12-3 or TRBV12-4, the J gene TRBJ1-5; possibly TRBD1 for D (5 bases). V lost 2 bases to trimming and J lost 7 bases, with 9 bases between them. This CDR3 contains 13 residues. CDR3 DNA sequence: TGTGCCAGCAGTTTAAGGGGTGGCCAGCCCCAGCATTTT. It codes for CASSLRGGQPQHF.

This clonotype was detected a few times. The chain uses TRBV6-1 and TRBJ2-3; 13 nucleotides line up with TRBD2. CDR1 is MNHNS, CDR2 SASEGT, per germline. The trim removed 6 bases at V and 9 bases at J, leaving 15 bases unmatched. CDR3 length: 17 residues. The CDR3 here is CASSRIPGLAGRRTQYF. In DNA form, the CDR3 reads TGTGCCAGCAGCCGGATTCCGGGACTAGCGGGGCGGAGGACGCAGTATTTT.

This clonotype has more than one count but fewer than ten. V usage is TRBV6-1 and J usage is TRBJ2-7; D is possibly TRBD2 (6 bases). Trimming removed 2 bases from V and 2 bases from J, with 13 bases in between. The CDR3 is 15 residues long. Germline assignment: CDR1 MNHNS and CDR2 SASEGT. CDR3 nucleotide sequence: TGTGCCAGCAGTGAAACGGGGGTCTCTACCTACGAGCAGTACTTC. Translating gives CASSETGVSTYEQYF.

The J gene is TRBJ2-3, the V gene TRBV24-1; D assignment may be TRBD1 or TRBD2 (6 bases each). This CDR3 spans 14 amino acids. Deletions cut 3 bases from V and 5 bases from J, with 11 bases between. Germline V lookup: CDR1 KGHDR, CDR2 SFDVKD. The chain's CDR3 is CATSDRGRKDTQYF. In DNA form, the CDR3 reads TGTGCCACCAGTGATCGGGGGCGCAAAGATACGCAGTATTTT.

This clonotype was observed a handful of times. The chain combines TRBV19 with TRBJ1-5; D is ambiguous. This CDR3 contains 13 residues. The V gene lost 5 bases and the J gene lost 3 bases, with 8 bases spanning the gap. Germline CDR1 and CDR2: LNHDA and SQIVND (reference sequence). The CDR3 sequence is CASSFQHNQPQHF. The CDR3 DNA is TGTGCCAGTAGTTTTCAGCACAATCAGCCCCAGCATTTT.

This clonotype was recorded at least ten times. The chain joins TRBV7-2 to TRBJ1-2; maybe TRBD1 (6 bases). The CDR3 sequence is 14 residues long. Trimming took off 5 bases at V and 6 bases at J, with 16 bases between the two ends. Germline loops: CDR1 SGHTA, CDR2 FQGNSA. CDR3 in amino acids: CASSPWGGADGYTF. CDR3 DNA sequence: TGTGCCAGCAGCCCCTGGGGGGGGGCGGATGGCTACACCTTC.

The gene calls are TRBV5-1 and TRBJ1-1, with 7 bases lining up with TRBD1. V was pared by 6 bases and J by 0 bases, with 14 bases of the junction left unmatched. This CDR3 is 17 amino acids long. Per germline, CDR1 SGHRS and CDR2 YFSETQ. CDR3 in amino acids: CASTQGTAGSLNTEAFF. In DNA, the CDR3 is TGCGCCAGCACACAGGGGACGGCAGGATCGTTGAACACTGAAGCTTTCTTT.

This clonotype was picked up a small number of times. This rearrangement joins TRBV20-1 to TRBJ2-5, with 10 bases lining up with TRBD1. The junction had 4 bases not matched to a gene; V was cut back by 1 base and J by 5 bases. CDR1 DFQATT and CDR2 SNEGSKA come from the germline V gene (reference sequence). The CDR3 is 14 residues long. The CDR3 loop is CSARVTGGFETQYF. The CDR3 coding sequence is TGCAGTGCTAGAGTGACAGGGGGCTTTGAGACCCAGTACTTC.

This clonotype was seen a handful of times. The CDR3 reads CAWSVRGQGGGQPQHF. The CDR3 nucleotides read TGTGCCTGGAGTGTAAGGGGACAGGGTGGCGGTCAGCCCCAGCATTTT. The chain carries TRBV30 and TRBJ1-5; TRBD1 aligns across 9 bases. Germline CDR1 and CDR2: GTSNPN and SVGIG (reference sequence). This CDR3 has 16 amino acids. With 0 bases clipped from V and 6 bases from J, the junction kept 9 bases outside the gene matches.

The chain is built from TRBV19 and TRBJ1-5; 7 nucleotides align to TRBD1. There are 13 residues in the CDR3. V dropped 6 bases and J dropped 9; count of bases not matched to a gene: 8. Germline V lookup: CDR1 LNHDA, CDR2 SQIVND (reference sequence). Here the CDR3 DNA reads TGTGCCAGTAGCCTCGACAGGGCCGGGCCCCAGCATTTT. Encoded protein: CASSLDRAGPQHF.

As to this clonotype: Given a much more abundant clone one base away, this may be a read error. The chain carries TRBV12-3 or TRBV12-4 and TRBJ1-4; 12 bases align to TRBD1. The CDR3 covers 15 residues. The CDR3 region has the DNA TGTGCCAGCAGTGACCGGGACAGGGGGCATGAAAAACCGTTTTTT. It encodes CASSDRDRGHEKPFF.

This clonotype was seen ten or more times. The V and J genes are TRBV20-1 and TRBJ1-1, with 7 bases matching TRBD1. This CDR3 spans 13 amino acids. In germline, CDR1 is DFQATT, CDR2 SNEGSKA (reference sequence). Trimming took 6 bases from V and 0 from J; bases not matched to a gene: 4. CDR3: CSATTGLNTEAFF. CDR3 nucleotides: TGCAGTGCCACGACAGGGTTGAACACTGAAGCTTTCTTT.

This clonotype was observed at least ten times. The CDR3 sequence is CASSLGGIRTGELFF. The DNA for the CDR3 is TGTGCCAGCAGTTTGGGTGGAATTCGGACCGGGGAGCTGTTTTTT. The chain carries TRBV28 and TRBJ2-2; D call uncertain. V was pared by 3 bases and J by 5 bases, with 13 bases between. The CDR3 spans 15 residues. Germline loops: CDR1 MDHEN, CDR2 SYDVKM.

This clonotype was observed a few times. The chain links TRBV7-9 to TRBJ2-1; 9 bases match TRBD2. The CDR3 contains 15 residues. J lost 5 bases, V lost 3 bases, and 5 bases had no gene match. CDR1 SEHNR and CDR2 FQNEAQ come from the germline V gene (reference sequence). CDR3: CASSFRAGGDNEQFF. DNA for the CDR3: TGTGCCAGCAGCTTCAGGGCGGGGGGGGACAATGAGCAGTTCTTC. Full variable domain (remainder filled in from reference TRBV7-9 and TRBJ2-1): DTGVSQNPRHKITKRGQNVTFRCDPISEHNRLYWYRQTLGQGPEFLTYFQNEAQLEKSRLLSDRFSAERPKGSFSTLEIQRTEQGDSAMYLCASSFRAGGDNEQFFGPGTRLTVL.

This clonotype appeared many times. The chain is built from TRBV20-1 and TRBJ1-3; D not resolved. Germline loops: CDR1 DFQATT, CDR2 SNEGSKA (reference sequence). Trimming pared 0 bases from V and 0 bases from J, leaving 6 bases between. CDR3 length equals 14 residues. The DNA for the CDR3 is TGCAGTGCTAGAGATGGCGTCTCTGGAAACACCATATATTTT. Amino acid sequence: CSARDGVSGNTIYF.

At least ten counts were recorded for this clonotype. This rearrangement joins TRBV2 to TRBJ2-3, with D perhaps being TRBD1 or TRBD2 (5 bases each). This CDR3 comprises 16 residues. V was shortened by 0 bases and J by 2 bases, with 12 bases between the two germline ends. The V gene's germline CDR1 is SNHLY and CDR2 FYNNEI. The CDR3 reads CASSEAQQEATDTQYF. In DNA form, the CDR3 reads TGTGCCAGCAGTGAAGCGCAACAGGAGGCCACAGATACGCAGTATTTT.

In its sample, this clonotype was seen a few times. The genes are TRBV6-2 or TRBV6-3 and TRBJ2-2; no clear D gene. CDR1 is MNHEY and CDR2 is SVGEGT in the germline V gene. V was cut by 0 bases and J by 9 bases, with 17 bases left in between. The CDR3 totals 16 residues. This CDR3 reads CASSYSIGRQNRELFF. The CDR3 DNA sequence: TGTGCCAGCAGTTACTCGATAGGCAGGCAAAACCGGGAGCTGTTTTTT.

This clonotype was recorded many times. The V call is TRBV3-1, the J call TRBJ2-3, with D possibly being TRBD1 or TRBD2 (5 bases each). V shed 1 base and J shed 11 bases, with 16 bases lying between them. CDR3 length: 14 amino acids. The germline CDR1 and CDR2 sequences are LGHDT and YNNKEL (reference sequence). This CDR3 reads CASSQASGQGRQYF. CDR3 bases: TGTGCCAGCAGCCAAGCGTCAGGGCAAGGGAGGCAGTATTTT.